This T cell receptor beta chain came from a study of T cells expressing NK-cell markers. TCRdb processed the 5' RACE reads again and assigns one entry to each CDR3 protein, with no DNA. This repertoire comprises approximately 550,000 distinct CDR3 sequences; its ten largest clones make up under 4.5%. The CDR3 is 14 residues long. CDR1 is MDHEN and CDR2 is SYDVKM in the germline V gene. This receptor was obtained from a man between 18 and 35 years old in good health. Material: blood T cells: a sorted CD56 or NKG2C T cell subset, CD4+ or CD8+ T cells, or bulk PBMC T cells (not recorded which). The chain couples TRBV28 to TRBJ2-1; TCRdb proposes TRBD2, but this gene call is untestable without DNA. The CDR3 loop is CASTYLGLADEQFF.